The rows below give T cell receptor beta chains drawn from one sample of a study of blood T cell repertoires in COVID-19. Only in-frame clones appear in the TCRdb table, and some are missing; sequencing was by immunoSEQ multiplex PCR. The sample comprises 45,000 to 70,000 clones, roughly 82% of which are singletons, and around a fifth rests with the top ten. The sequenced sample consisted of peripheral blood. The source is an older woman with acute or convalescent COVID-19. Both conserved end residues are part of each CDR3. The D gene is left open where the match is weak. A clone size is listed for some rows: how often the clone was seen (once, few, many), or a class if it is expanded.

d_call: TRBD1
v_call: TRBV7-9
clone_size: .
j_call: TRBJ1-1
cdr3_nt: TGTGCCAGCAGCCTAGGGACAGGGGGAGATGGGAACACTGAAGCTTTCTTT
cdr3_aa: CASSLGTGGDGNTEAFF

d_call: TRBD2
v_call: TRBV7-8
clone_size: .
j_call: TRBJ2-7
cdr3_nt: TGTGCCAGCAGCGCGGGACTAGCGTCCTACGAGCAGTACTTC
cdr3_aa: CASSAGLASYEQYF

d_call: TRBD1
v_call: TRBV7-8
clone_size: few
j_call: TRBJ1-4
cdr3_nt: TGTGCCAGCAGCTTCTCAAGACAGGGGGTGAGAGAAAAACTGTTTTTT
cdr3_aa: CASSFSRQGVREKLFF

d_call: TRBD1
v_call: TRBV19
clone_size: .
j_call: TRBJ1-1
cdr3_nt: TGTGCCAGTAGTAGTGGGCGGACAGGGGACCCTAGGGGCACTGAAGCTTTCTTT
cdr3_aa: CASSSGRTGDPRGTEAFF

d_call: .
v_call: TRBV12-5
clone_size: .
j_call: TRBJ1-1
cdr3_nt: TGTGCTAGTGCCGGGGGGGGTTACACTGAAGCTTTCTTT
cdr3_aa: CASAGGGYTEAFF

d_call: .
v_call: TRBV21-1
clone_size: .
j_call: TRBJ2-5
cdr3_nt: TGTGCCAGCAGCAAAGTATGGTTAAGCGAAGAGACCCAGTACTTC
cdr3_aa: CASSKVWLSEETQYF

d_call: .
v_call: TRBV29-1
clone_size: .
j_call: TRBJ1-2
cdr3_nt: TGCAGCGAGGGGACATCCTATGGCTACACCTTC
cdr3_aa: CSEGTSYGYTF

d_call: TRBD2
v_call: TRBV28
clone_size: .
j_call: TRBJ2-5
cdr3_nt: TGTGCCAGCAGGCGCCGGACTAGCGGTTACCAAGAGACCCAGTACTTC
cdr3_aa: CASRRRTSGYQETQYF

d_call: TRBD1
v_call: TRBV11-3
clone_size: .
j_call: TRBJ1-1
cdr3_nt: TGTGCCAGCAGCTCACAGGGGTTCACTGAAGCTTTCTTT
cdr3_aa: CASSSQGFTEAFF

d_call: TRBD1
v_call: TRBV10-3
clone_size: .
j_call: TRBJ2-3
cdr3_nt: TGTGCCATCAGTGTTCACGCCGGGACAGCGGACACAGATACGCAGTATTTT
cdr3_aa: CAISVHAGTADTDTQYF

d_call: TRBD2
v_call: TRBV10-1
clone_size: .
j_call: TRBJ2-1
cdr3_nt: TGCGCCAGCAGTGAGACGGGACTAGCGGGGGCCCCGAGCTCCTACAATGAGCAGTTCTTC
cdr3_aa: CASSETGLAGAPSSYNEQFF

d_call: TRBD1
v_call: TRBV5-6
clone_size: few
j_call: TRBJ1-1
cdr3_nt: TGTGCCAGCAGCACGGACAGGAGGGAAGCTTTCTTT
cdr3_aa: CASSTDRREAFF

d_call: TRBD2
v_call: TRBV7-9
clone_size: .
j_call: TRBJ2-7
cdr3_nt: TGTGCCAGCAGCTCAAGCGGGGTCAGCTCCTACGAGCAGTACTTC
cdr3_aa: CASSSSGVSSYEQYF

d_call: .
v_call: TRBV7-6
clone_size: .
j_call: TRBJ2-7
cdr3_nt: TGTGCCAGCAGCTTAGTTTCGGGGGGCCTGGGGTACGAGCAGTACTTC
cdr3_aa: CASSLVSGGLGYEQYF

d_call: .
v_call: TRBV12-2
clone_size: .
j_call: TRBJ2-2
cdr3_nt: TGTGCAAGTCGCTTAGTATGCACTCTCACCGGGGAGCTGTTTTTT
cdr3_aa: CASRLVCTLTGELFF

d_call: .
v_call: TRBV5-1
clone_size: .
j_call: TRBJ2-3
cdr3_nt: TGCGCCAGCAGCCAAGGACAGACAGATACGCAGTATTTT
cdr3_aa: CASSQGQTDTQYF

d_call: .
v_call: TRBV30
clone_size: .
j_call: TRBJ1-6
cdr3_nt: TGTGCCTGGCAGGGAAGCTCCTATAATTCACCCCTCCACTTT
cdr3_aa: CAWQGSSYNSPLHF

d_call: .
v_call: TRBV6-6
clone_size: few
j_call: TRBJ2-2
cdr3_nt: TGTGCCAGCAACAGGATCACCGGGGAGCTGTTTTTT
cdr3_aa: CASNRITGELFF

d_call: .
v_call: TRBV6-4
clone_size: .
j_call: TRBJ1-5
cdr3_nt: TGTGCCAGTGATAGCGCGGCGGGAAGCACTCAGCCCCAGCATTTT
cdr3_aa: CASDSAAGSTQPQHF

d_call: .
v_call: TRBV18
clone_size: .
j_call: TRBJ2-1
cdr3_nt: TGTGCCAGCTCACCTGGGGGCCAGGGGGAGCAGTTCTTC
cdr3_aa: CASSPGGQGEQFF

d_call: .
v_call: TRBV6-5
clone_size: once
j_call: TRBJ1-6
cdr3_nt: TGTGCCAGCATCGTGTCACCAGAGGGTTCACCCCTCCACTTT
cdr3_aa: CASIVSPEGSPLHF

d_call: TRBD2
v_call: TRBV7-2
clone_size: .
j_call: TRBJ2-5
cdr3_nt: TGTGCCAGCAGCTTAAGAGCGGGGGGGCAAGAGACCCAGTACTTC
cdr3_aa: CASSLRAGGQETQYF

d_call: TRBD1
v_call: TRBV10-1
clone_size: .
j_call: TRBJ2-7
cdr3_nt: TGCGCCAGCAGTTCGGGACAGGACTACGAGCAGTACTTC
cdr3_aa: CASSSGQDYEQYF

d_call: .
v_call: TRBV12-5
clone_size: .
j_call: TRBJ1-2
cdr3_nt: TGTGCTAGTGGTTTGGTTCCCGGAGGCCGCGGCTATGGCTACACCTTC
cdr3_aa: CASGLVPGGRGYGYTF

d_call: TRBD1
v_call: TRBV30
clone_size: few
j_call: TRBJ1-6
cdr3_nt: TGTGCCTGGGGGACAGGAGGTAATTCACCCCTCCACTTT
cdr3_aa: CAWGTGGNSPLHF

d_call: .
v_call: TRBV11-2
clone_size: .
j_call: TRBJ1-4
cdr3_nt: TGTGCCAGCAGCTTAGATTTCGGGAAACTGTTTTTT
cdr3_aa: CASSLDFGKLFF

d_call: TRBD1
v_call: TRBV19
clone_size: .
j_call: TRBJ2-5
cdr3_nt: TGTGCCAGTAGTCCTAGGGGACAGGGGGTGGGTCAAGAGACCCAGTACTTC
cdr3_aa: CASSPRGQGVGQETQYF

d_call: TRBD1
v_call: TRBV5-1
clone_size: .
j_call: TRBJ2-7
cdr3_nt: TGCGCCAGCAGCCCTGGACAGGACTACGAGCAGTACTTC
cdr3_aa: CASSPGQDYEQYF

d_call: .
v_call: TRBV15
clone_size: once
j_call: TRBJ1-3
cdr3_nt: TGTGCCACCAGCAGAGACCCAGATATCTCTGGAAACACCATATATTTT
cdr3_aa: CATSRDPDISGNTIYF

d_call: .
v_call: TRBV6-5
clone_size: .
j_call: TRBJ2-3
cdr3_nt: TGTGCCAGCACCAAGGGAACAGGGACTACGCAGTATTTT
cdr3_aa: CASTKGTGTTQYF

d_call: .
v_call: TRBV24-1
clone_size: few
j_call: TRBJ1-5
cdr3_nt: TGTGCCACCAGTGAATCGGGTGCTCCCAATCAGCCCCAGCATTTT
cdr3_aa: CATSESGAPNQPQHF

d_call: .
v_call: TRBV6-1
clone_size: .
j_call: TRBJ2-3
cdr3_nt: TGTGCCAGCAGTGAAGCGCGGGACCCACTACGAGGCACAGATACGCAGTATTTT
cdr3_aa: CASSEARDPLRGTDTQYF

d_call: .
v_call: TRBV7-9
clone_size: .
j_call: TRBJ1-2
cdr3_nt: TGTGCCAGCAGCTTGGGATCGGAAAGGGAGTACACCTTC
cdr3_aa: CASSLGSEREYTF

d_call: TRBD1
v_call: TRBV7-9
clone_size: .
j_call: TRBJ2-3
cdr3_nt: TGTGCCAGCAATTTTGGACAGGGCGTCGGGGATACGCAGTATTTT
cdr3_aa: CASNFGQGVGDTQYF

d_call: TRBD1
v_call: TRBV5-8
clone_size: once
j_call: TRBJ2-7
cdr3_nt: TGTGCCAGCAGCTTGACTAGGGACAGGGGCCACGAGCAGTACTTC
cdr3_aa: CASSLTRDRGHEQYF

d_call: TRBD1
v_call: TRBV11-2
clone_size: few
j_call: TRBJ1-2
cdr3_nt: TGTGCCAGCAGTCGACAGGGAACGGGTGGCTACACCTTC
cdr3_aa: CASSRQGTGGYTF